Below, 30 T cell receptor beta chains from the same sample are listed, as sequenced in a study of response to subunit inactivated influenza vaccine. TCRdb re-called the RT-PCR reads with MiXCR, one entry per CDR3 protein. The sample carries roughly 650,000 distinct CDR3 sequences, 15% to 19% recorded once. Sequenced here: PBMCs from blood, sampled about 13 days after vaccination. The receptor source for this set is a man between 50 and 59 years old who received an inactivated influenza vaccine.

The chain uses TRBV5-5 and TRBJ2-7, with D perhaps TRBD2 (5 bases). The CDR3 has 13 residues. Trimming removed 6 bases at V and 5 bases at J, with 15 bases between. In germline, CDR1 is SGHKS, CDR2 YYEKEE (reference sequence). This CDR3 reads CASNVRETDEQYF. CDR3 coding DNA: TGTGCCAGCAATGTGAGGGAAACGGACGAGCAGTACTTC. The full variable domain, with the rest looked up from reference TRBV5-5 and TRBJ2-7, is DAGVTQSPTHLIKTRGQQVTLRCSPISGHKSVSWYQQVLGQGPQFIFQYYEKEERGRGNFPDRFSARQFPNYSSELNVNALLLGDSALYLCASNVRETDEQYFGPGTRLTVT.

The CDR3 loop reads CASSEIYYATKTQYF. The CDR3 nucleotides are TGTGCCAGCAGTGAAATATATTACGCGACAAAGACCCAGTACTTC. The chain employs TRBV6-1 and TRBJ2-5; D is unclear. The CDR3 contains 15 residues. V was pared by 2 bases and J by 6 bases, with 16 bases between. Per germline, CDR1 MNHNS and CDR2 SASEGT.

This clonotype showed up just a few times. This chain uses TRBV4-1 with TRBJ2-5, with TRBD2 matching over 11 bases. V was pared by 2 bases and J by 3 bases, with 5 bases of the junction left unmatched. Germline V gives CDR1 MGHRA, CDR2 YSYEKL. The CDR3 has 16 amino acids. The CDR3 DNA is TGCGCCAGCAGCCAATGGGTAGCGGGGGGGAAAGAGACCCAGTACTTC. Amino acids: CASSQWVAGGKETQYF.

The table lists this clonotype with many counts. Relative to the germline gene, one junction end is altered; a read error may explain this. This chain joins TRBV7-9 and TRBJ2-7; weak D call: TRBD1 (6 bases). The CDR3 covers 13 residues. Germline CDR1 reads SEHNR; CDR2 reads FQNEAQ (reference sequence). As DNA, the CDR3 is TGCGCCAGCAGCTTGGACAGCTCCTACGAGCAGTACTTC. This sequence encodes CASSLDSSYEQYF.

The V and J genes are TRBV6-5 and TRBJ2-2; D perhaps matches TRBD1 (6 bases). CDR3 length equals 15 residues. V lost 0 bases and J lost 3, with 8 bases in between. Germline V lookup: CDR1 MNHEY, CDR2 SVGAGI. The CDR3: CASSYSNRDTGELFF. Written as DNA, the CDR3 is TGTGCCAGCAGTTACTCGAACAGGGACACCGGGGAGCTGTTTTTT.

CDR3 sequence: CASSADLNEQFF. The CDR3 DNA reads TGTGCCAGCAGCGCAGACCTCAATGAGCAGTTCTTC. V usage is TRBV9 and J usage is TRBJ2-1; unclear D gene. Deletions cut 3 bases from V and 6 bases from J, with 7 bases between. The CDR3 is 12 amino acids. Germline V gene lookup returns CDR1 SGDLS and CDR2 YYNGEE.

The table lists this clonotype with a few counts. The chain uses TRBV18 and TRBJ2-2, with TRBD1 matching over 7 bases. Germline assignment: CDR1 KGHSH and CDR2 LQKENI. This CDR3 has 17 amino acids. The junction had 8 bases not matched to a gene; V was cut back by 1 base and J by 3 bases. CDR3: CASSPQGAATYTGELFF. In DNA form, the CDR3 reads TGTGCCAGCTCACCACAGGGGGCGGCCACCTACACCGGGGAGCTGTTTTTT.

The sample holds a few counts of this clonotype. This chain connects TRBV7-2 to TRBJ2-5; D is unresolved. CDR3 length: 15 amino acids. Germline V gene sequence: CDR1 SGHTA, CDR2 FQGNSA. V gave up 1 base and J gave up 4 bases, with 13 bases separating them. Here the CDR3 reads CASSLGVLTRETQYF. The DNA of the CDR3 is TGTGCCAGCAGCTTAGGGGTTTTAACTCGAGAGACCCAGTACTTC.

The genes are TRBV6-2 or TRBV6-3 and TRBJ2-1, with a weak D call TRBD1 (7 bases). There are 14 residues in the CDR3. Germline V gives CDR1 MNHEY, CDR2 SVGEGT. V was trimmed by 7 bases and J by 5 bases, leaving 15 bases between them. CDR3 nucleotide sequence: TGTGCCAGCAAGAGAGGGGGCGGGAACAATGAGCAGTTCTTC. Protein product: CASKRGGGNNEQFF.

This clonotype was seen ten or more times. The CDR3 nucleotides read TGTGCCAGCAGTCCGGGACTTTACTACGAGCAGTACTTC. This translates into CASSPGLYYEQYF. This chain uses TRBV7-8 with TRBJ2-7; possible D gene TRBD2, 6 bases. This CDR3 region has 13 residues. Germline V gives CDR1 SGHVS, CDR2 FQNEAQ. Trimming shortened V by 6 bases and J by 3 bases, and 12 bases separated the two germline ends.

Worth noting for this clonotype: The junction does not match germline at one end; this may be a read error. This CDR3 reads CASREDRAGNSPLHF. CDR3 DNA: TGTGCCAGCAGGGAAGACAGGGCGGGGAATTCACCCCTCCACTTT. The chain employs TRBV6-1 and TRBJ1-6, with TRBD1 matching over 7 bases. The CDR3 length is 15 residues. CDR1 and CDR2 from the germline V gene are MNHNS and SASEGT.

There are a few counts of this clonotype. An end of the junction differs from the germline gene, which may be a read error. V gene TRBV5-1 combines with J gene TRBJ2-7, with D possibly TRBD1 on 6 matching bases. The CDR3 has 12 amino acids. CDR1 and CDR2 (germline): SGHRS, YFSETQ. CDR3 residues: CASSQEQGPKLF. CDR3 in DNA: TGCGCCAGCAGCCAAGAACAGGGCCCGAAGCTCTTC.

J is TRBJ2-3 and V is TRBV4-1, with 7 bases matching TRBD2. This CDR3 spans 18 amino acids. From germline, CDR1 is MGHRA and CDR2 YSYEKL. J was trimmed by 0 bases and V by 0 bases; bases with no gene match: 9. The CDR3 loop is CASSQEWDGRTSTDTQYF. As DNA, the CDR3 is TGCGCCAGCAGCCAAGAATGGGACGGGAGGACGAGCACAGATACGCAGTATTTT.

The chain couples TRBV6-2 or TRBV6-3 to TRBJ2-7; D unresolved. Per germline, CDR1 MNHEY and CDR2 SVGEGT. The CDR3 has 15 amino acids. Between the trimmed V and J ends, which lost 8 bases and 3 bases, there was a span of 20 bases. This chain's CDR3 is CASRAPGRINYEQYF. For the CDR3, the DNA is TGTGCCAGCCGGGCCCCCGGAAGGATAAACTACGAGCAGTACTTC.

This clonotype occurred a few times. The rearrangement joins TRBV7-2 to TRBJ2-5; D is uncertain. This CDR3 region has 14 residues. With 1 base removed from V and 2 bases from J, the gap between germline ends came to 8 bases. CDR1 is SGHTA, CDR2 FQGNSA, per germline. The CDR3 loop reads CASSLVLAQETQYF. CDR3 sequence (DNA): TGTGCCAGCAGCTTAGTATTAGCTCAAGAGACCCAGTACTTC.

Only a few counts were recorded for this clonotype. The genes are TRBV7-2 and TRBJ2-3; weak D call: TRBD1 (6 bases). The V gene's germline CDR1 is SGHTA and CDR2 FQGNSA. The CDR3 runs 15 residues. Trimming took off 5 bases at V and 7 bases at J, with 19 bases between the two ends. CDR3 in DNA: TGTGCCAGCAGCAAGGGACAAGGAAATAGGTATACGCAGTATTTT. It translates to CASSKGQGNRYTQYF.

The chain combines TRBV6-2 or TRBV6-3 with TRBJ2-5, with D perhaps TRBD2 (6 bases). This CDR3 comprises 13 residues. Germline V gene sequence: CDR1 MNHEY, CDR2 SVGEGT. Deletions cut 7 bases from V and 3 bases from J, with 12 bases between. CDR3 in DNA: TGTGCCAGCAACCCCACGGGGGAAGAGACCCAGTACTTC. Translating gives CASNPTGEETQYF.

This clonotype was picked up a small number of times. This rearrangement joins TRBV6-1 to TRBJ1-1, with D perhaps TRBD1 (6 bases). This CDR3 contains 11 residues. Germline assignment: CDR1 MNHNS and CDR2 SASEGT. V gave up 11 bases and J gave up 1 base, with 8 bases separating them. The CDR3 coding sequence is TGTGCCGTGACAGGGAACACTGAAGCTTTCTTT. Its translation: CAVTGNTEAFF.

J is TRBJ2-3 and V is TRBV7-9, with D possibly TRBD1 on 6 matching bases. Deletions cut 5 bases from V and 2 bases from J, with 14 bases between. CDR1 is SEHNR and CDR2 is FQNEAQ in the germline V gene (reference sequence). CDR3 size: 15 residues. Here the CDR3 reads CASSPRTEVTDTQYF. CDR3 coding DNA: TGTGCCAGCAGCCCTAGGACAGAAGTCACAGATACGCAGTATTTT.

This clonotype has at least ten counts. The rearrangement uses TRBV7-2 and TRBJ2-3, with D perhaps matching TRBD2 (5 bases). This CDR3 comprises 13 residues. V was cut by 5 bases and J by 10 bases, with 16 bases left in between. From germline, CDR1 is SGHTA and CDR2 FQGNSA. The CDR3 loop is CASSGARAEAQYF. Here the CDR3 DNA reads TGTGCCAGCAGCGGCGCAAGAGCGGAAGCGCAGTATTTT.

The V gene is TRBV7-2, the J gene TRBJ1-2; no clear D gene. V was cut by 3 bases and J by 5 bases, with 10 bases left in between. The CDR3 is 13 amino acids. The germline V gene has CDR1 SGHTA and CDR2 FQGNSA. The CDR3 sequence is CASSLTTLYGYTF. CDR3 sequence (DNA): TGTGCCAGCAGCTTGACGACCCTATATGGCTACACCTTC. Together with reference TRBV7-2 and TRBJ1-2, the CDR3 gives the full variable domain: GAGVSQSPSNKVTEKGKDVELRCDPISGHTALYWYRQSLGQGLEFLIYFQGNSAPDKSGLPSDRFSAERTGGSVSTLTIQRTQQEDSAVYLCASSLTTLYGYTFGSGTRLTVV.

A few counts support this clonotype. The chain recombines TRBV5-1 with TRBJ2-1; D not certain. Trimming left V 4 bases short and J 6 bases short, with 11 bases between. The CDR3 is 13 amino acids. Germline lookup yields CDR1 SGHRS and CDR2 YFSETQ. In DNA form, the CDR3 reads TGCGCCAGCAGCCGGCAATTCCCCAATGAGCAGTTCTTC. It yields the protein CASSRQFPNEQFF.

This rearrangement joins TRBV6-2 or TRBV6-3 to TRBJ2-5, with a possible D match to TRBD2 (5 bases). V was trimmed by 5 bases and J by 4 bases, leaving 20 bases between them. From germline, CDR1 is MNHEY and CDR2 SVGEGT. The CDR3 extends over 16 amino acids. In DNA form, the CDR3 reads TGTGCCAGCAGTCTCGACGGGAACCCCTTGCGAGAGACCCAGTACTTC. It translates to CASSLDGNPLRETQYF.

The chain is built from TRBV20-1 and TRBJ2-3; 10 positions match TRBD2. The CDR3 contains 17 residues. The germline gives CDR1 DFQATT, CDR2 SNEGSKA (reference sequence). Trimming at V came to 3 bases and at J to 4 bases, leaving 13 bases not matched to a gene. The CDR3 DNA reads TGCAGTGCTAGTGGTTTTATAGCGGGGGGCCGCGCAGATACGCAGTATTTT. The encoded protein is CSASGFIAGGRADTQYF.

The V gene is TRBV6-2 or TRBV6-3, the J gene TRBJ2-7; D is possibly TRBD2 (5 bases). Trimming took 0 bases from V and 1 from J, leaving 13 bases between them. This CDR3 region has 16 residues. Germline CDR1 reads MNHEY; CDR2 reads SVGEGT. The CDR3 DNA is TGTGCCAGCAGTTACTCAAGGAGGCAGGAGTCCTACGAGCAGTACTTC. Amino acids: CASSYSRRQESYEQYF.

CDR3 loop: CASRSTSGGYLEYQETQYF. CDR3 bases: TGTGCCAGCAGGTCAACTAGCGGCGGTTACCTCGAGTACCAAGAGACCCAGTACTTC. This rearrangement joins TRBV11-1 to TRBJ2-5; 8 positions agree with TRBD2. V trimming: 6 bases; J trimming: 0 bases; junction bases outside the gene matches: 18. Germline assignment: CDR1 SGHAT and CDR2 FQDESV (reference sequence). This CDR3 is built from 19 residues.

This clonotype has ten or more counts. The CDR3 here is CASSQDRRDTQYF. The CDR3 coding sequence is TGTGCCAGCAGCCAAGACCGACGAGATACGCAGTATTTT. This chain links TRBV3-1 with TRBJ2-3; no firm D call. The CDR3 is 13 residues long. The V end lost 0 bases, the J end lost 5 bases, and 6 bases lay between the germline ends. Germline V gene data show CDR1 as LGHDT and CDR2 as YNNKEL (reference sequence).

This clonotype was recorded at least ten times. The rearrangement links TRBV7-9 to TRBJ2-1; D is uncertain. Germline V CDR1 and CDR2: SEHNR, FQNEAQ (reference sequence). V was shortened by 0 bases and J by 8 bases, with 5 bases between the two germline ends. This CDR3 has 12 amino acids. CDR3 sequence: CASSLAWDEQFF. As DNA, the CDR3 is TGTGCCAGCAGCTTAGCGTGGGATGAGCAGTTCTTC. Supplemented by reference TRBV7-9 and TRBJ2-1, the full variable domain reads DTGVSQNPRHKITKRGQNVTFRCDPISEHNRLYWYRQTLGQGPEFLTYFQNEAQLEKSRLLSDRFSAERPKGSFSTLEIQRTEQGDSAMYLCASSLAWDEQFFGPGTRLTVL.

The table lists this clonotype with a few counts. This chain links TRBV10-3 with TRBJ2-5; 7 nucleotides align to TRBD2. The CDR3 is made up of 14 amino acids. Trimming at V came to 3 bases and at J to 7 bases, leaving 8 bases not matched to a gene. Germline loops: CDR1 ENHRY, CDR2 SYGVKD. The CDR3: CAISDREEVGTQYF. CDR3 nucleotides: TGTGCCATCAGTGACCGGGAGGAAGTCGGGACCCAGTACTTC.

This chain links TRBV28 with TRBJ2-5, with 10 bases fitting TRBD2. Germline lookup yields CDR1 MDHEN and CDR2 SYDVKM. The CDR3 runs 17 residues. With 5 bases clipped from V and 1 base from J, the junction kept 10 bases outside the gene matches. As DNA, the CDR3 is TGTGCCAGCAGTACCCCTTTGAGGACTAGCGGCCAAGAGACCCAGTACTTC. It yields the protein CASSTPLRTSGQETQYF.